This is a list of T cell receptor beta chains from one sample in a study of identical twins. TCRdb reanalysed the 5' RACE reads using MiXCR and keeps one entry per CDR3 protein. The sample has hundreds of thousands of distinct CDR3 sequences, approximately 24% seen once; the top ten hold around 3%. These sequences were also reported in another study, on T cells expressing NK-cell markers.

The material sequenced was CD4+ T cells sorted from blood. The receptors were gathered from a woman aged 18-29 years in good health. CDR3s include the opening cysteine and the closing phenylalanine or tryptophan. Each record gives: clone size, D gene, V gene, CDR3 length, J gene, CDR3 protein, CDR3 DNA. D genes are given only for firm matches. The listing skips clone size in some rows; elsewhere it reads once, few, many or a size class.

few	.	TRBV7-9	17	TRBJ1-1	CASSPDSIGFQNTEAFF	TGTGCCAGCAGCCCTGACAGTATCGGGTTCCAGAACACTGAAGCTTTCTTT
few	TRBD2	TRBV7-3	18	TRBJ2-2	CASSSRSGGPRGTGELFF	TGTGCCAGCAGCTCCCGGAGCGGGGGACCCCGCGGCACCGGGGAGCTGTTTTTT
few	.	TRBV5-1	14	TRBJ2-7	CASSLGQIYYEQYF	TGCGCCAGCAGCTTGGGCCAGATTTACTACGAGCAGTACTTC
many	.	TRBV5-1	14	TRBJ2-1	CASQHQGLNNEQFF	TGCGCCAGCCAGCATCAAGGACTCAACAATGAGCAGTTCTTC
.	TRBD2	TRBV12-3/TRBV12-4	15	TRBJ2-3	CASSPGLASTDTQYF	TGTGCCAGCAGCCCGGGACTAGCTAGCACAGATACGCAGTATTTT
few	TRBD2	TRBV30	14	TRBJ2-2	CACKRGSNTGELFF	TGTGCCTGCAAGCGGGGCTCGAACACCGGGGAGCTGTTTTTT
.	TRBD2	TRBV3-1	15	TRBJ2-2	CASSFRGGAGGELFF	TGTGCCAGCAGCTTTCGCGGGGGGGCCGGCGGGGAGCTGTTTTTT
.	.	TRBV21-1	14	TRBJ2-3	CASSKGDSTDTQYF	TGTGCCAGCAGCAAAGGGGACAGCACAGATACGCAGTATTTT
few	.	TRBV7-9	14	TRBJ2-1	CASSLVRDNNEQFF	TGTGCCAGCAGCTTAGTCAGGGACAACAATGAGCAGTTCTTC
.	.	TRBV18	14	TRBJ2-7	CASSSQGGYYEQYF	TGTGCCAGCTCATCCCAGGGGGGGTACTACGAGCAGTACTTC
.	.	TRBV12-3/TRBV12-4	12	TRBJ2-3	CASRWMFNTQYF	TGTGCCAGCAGATGGATGTTCAATACGCAGTATTTT
few	TRBD2	TRBV12-3/TRBV12-4	14	TRBJ2-1	CASSSSSGSDEQFF	TGTGCCAGCAGTTCTTCTAGCGGGAGCGATGAGCAGTTCTTC
once	.	TRBV10-3	14	TRBJ1-1	CASLTGLPNTEAFF	TGTGCCAGCCTAACAGGGCTCCCGAACACTGAAGCTTTCTTT
few	.	TRBV3-1	14	TRBJ1-4	CASSQVGINEELFF	TGTGCCAGCAGCCAAGTGGGAATTAATGAAGAACTGTTTTTT
.	TRBD1	TRBV20-1	15	TRBJ2-1	CSAGFRDRSYNEQFF	TGCAGTGCTGGGTTCCGGGACAGGTCCTACAATGAGCAGTTCTTC
.	.	TRBV10-3	13	TRBJ2-7	CAISESVRLEQYF	TGTGCCATCAGTGAGTCGGTCAGACTCGAGCAGTACTTC
.	.	TRBV7-9	13	TRBJ1-1	CASSLVPDLEAFF	TGTGCCAGCAGCTTGGTACCAGACCTTGAAGCTTTCTTT
few	.	TRBV13	16	TRBJ2-7	CASSMFPGENFYEQYF	TGTGCCAGCAGCATGTTTCCGGGAGAGAATTTCTACGAGCAGTACTTC
few	TRBD2	TRBV3-1	16	TRBJ2-3	CASSPQAGLAYDTQYF	TGTGCCAGCAGCCCGCAGGCAGGACTAGCTTATGATACGCAGTATTTT
.	.	TRBV25-1	17	TRBJ2-3	CASSERGRTRDTDTQYF	TGTGCCAGCAGTGAACGTGGGCGCACGCGGGACACAGATACGCAGTATTTT
.	.	TRBV6-5	14	TRBJ1-2	CASSYSYDGYGYTF	TGTGCCAGCAGTTACTCGTACGACGGCTATGGCTACACCTTC
few	.	TRBV5-1	15	TRBJ1-2	CASSLFSGHNYGYTF	TGCGCCAGCAGCTTGTTTTCGGGACACAACTATGGCTACACCTTC
few	.	TRBV20-1	14	TRBJ2-7	CSARRRGAPREQYF	TGCAGTGCTAGGAGACGGGGGGCTCCCCGGGAGCAGTACTTC
.	.	TRBV7-9	16	TRBJ2-5	CASSTGTVRDQETQYF	TGTGCCAGCAGCACCGGGACGGTACGCGACCAAGAGACCCAGTACTTC
.	.	TRBV6-2/TRBV6-3	14	TRBJ2-7	CASSGQGRSYEQYF	TGTGCCAGCAGTGGACAAGGGCGCTCCTACGAGCAGTACTTC
.	.	TRBV12-3/TRBV12-4	16	TRBJ1-5	CASSLGGRYSNQPQHF	TGTGCCAGCAGTTTAGGGGGCCGTTATAGCAATCAGCCCCAGCATTTT
.	TRBD1	TRBV30	13	TRBJ1-1	CAWIGQGSTEAFF	TGTGCCTGGATTGGACAGGGGAGCACTGAAGCTTTCTTT
.	.	TRBV12-3/TRBV12-4	16	TRBJ1-2	CASSLRGASRFYGYTF	TGTGCCAGCAGTTTGAGAGGGGCCAGTCGATTTTATGGCTACACCTTC
few	.	TRBV6-5	15	TRBJ2-5	CASSYSSTGQETQYF	TGTGCCAGCAGTTACTCGAGTACAGGGCAAGAGACCCAGTACTTC
few	.	TRBV20-1	12	TRBJ1-2	CSARDREEGYTF	TGCAGTGCTAGAGACAGGGAGGAGGGCTACACCTTC
.	.	TRBV15	15	TRBJ2-7	CATSRNTLTDYEQYF	TGTGCCACCAGCAGAAACACGCTAACCGATTACGAGCAGTACTTC
.	TRBD1	TRBV5-1	15	TRBJ1-1	CASSYREGANTEAFF	TGCGCCAGCAGCTACAGGGAGGGGGCGAACACTGAAGCTTTCTTT
.	.	TRBV27	14	TRBJ2-7	CASSLRAGRYEQYF	TGTGCCAGCAGTTTGCGGGCTGGGCGCTACGAGCAGTACTTC
few	TRBD1	TRBV5-1	15	TRBJ1-2	CASSLAGTEGYGYTF	TGCGCCAGCAGCTTGGCCGGGACAGAAGGGTATGGCTACACCTTC
.	.	TRBV6-1	13	TRBJ2-3	CASRVDLTDTQYF	TGTGCCAGCAGGGTGGACCTTACAGATACGCAGTATTTT
.	TRBD1	TRBV28	14	TRBJ2-1	CASRKGAYYNEQFF	TGTGCCAGCAGGAAGGGGGCTTACTACAATGAGCAGTTCTTC
few	.	TRBV20-1	17	TRBJ2-3	CSARDTRWRVSTDTQYF	TGCAGTGCTAGAGATACCAGATGGAGGGTTAGCACAGATACGCAGTATTTT
.	.	TRBV25-1	12	TRBJ2-7	CASKAGTYEQYF	TGTGCCAGCAAAGCCGGTACCTACGAGCAGTACTTC
few	.	TRBV5-6	14	TRBJ1-1	CASSSTGLGTEAFF	TGTGCCAGCAGCTCCACAGGGTTAGGGACTGAAGCTTTCTTT
few	.	TRBV20-1	13	TRBJ1-1	CSAHAGPNTEAFF	TGCAGTGCTCACGCCGGGCCGAACACTGAAGCTTTCTTT
.	TRBD1	TRBV6-2/TRBV6-3	15	TRBJ2-7	CASTFGTAFTYEQYF	TGTGCCAGCACCTTCGGGACAGCCTTTACCTACGAGCAGTACTTC
few	.	TRBV10-2	13	TRBJ2-7	CASRLGTSYEQYF	TGCGCCAGCCGTCTCGGGACCTCCTACGAGCAGTACTTC
.	TRBD1	TRBV7-9	16	TRBJ2-3	CASSSLSGTGVDTQYF	TGTGCCAGCAGCTCATTATCCGGGACAGGGGTAGATACGCAGTATTTT
few	.	TRBV5-1	15	TRBJ2-1	CASSLYGDSYNEQFF	TGCGCCAGCAGCTTGTACGGGGACTCCTACAATGAGCAGTTCTTC
.	TRBD1	TRBV2	17	TRBJ2-7	CASRPGQTRAGFYEQYF	TGTGCCAGCAGACCGGGACAGACCCGGGCGGGTTTCTACGAGCAGTACTTC
few	TRBD2	TRBV9	19	TRBJ2-2	CASSVGMLISGANTGELFF	TGTGCCAGCAGCGTAGGTATGCTGATTAGCGGGGCGAACACCGGGGAGCTGTTTTTT
few	TRBD2	TRBV6-5	16	TRBJ2-1	CASSYPALAGGNEQFF	TGTGCCAGCAGTTACCCTGCACTAGCGGGGGGAAATGAGCAGTTCTTC
few	TRBD2	TRBV5-1	17	TRBJ2-5	CASSLEGSGGAGETQYF	TGCGCCAGCAGCTTGGAGGGTTCCGGGGGGGCCGGGGAGACCCAGTACTTC
.	TRBD2	TRBV5-1	16	TRBJ2-1	CASSSGTSGISREQFF	TGCGCCAGCAGCTCAGGGACTAGCGGGATTTCCCGTGAGCAGTTCTTC
.	TRBD2	TRBV12-3/TRBV12-4	16	TRBJ2-5	CASSYRLAGLGETQYF	TGTGCCAGCAGTTATCGACTAGCGGGACTGGGAGAGACCCAGTACTTC